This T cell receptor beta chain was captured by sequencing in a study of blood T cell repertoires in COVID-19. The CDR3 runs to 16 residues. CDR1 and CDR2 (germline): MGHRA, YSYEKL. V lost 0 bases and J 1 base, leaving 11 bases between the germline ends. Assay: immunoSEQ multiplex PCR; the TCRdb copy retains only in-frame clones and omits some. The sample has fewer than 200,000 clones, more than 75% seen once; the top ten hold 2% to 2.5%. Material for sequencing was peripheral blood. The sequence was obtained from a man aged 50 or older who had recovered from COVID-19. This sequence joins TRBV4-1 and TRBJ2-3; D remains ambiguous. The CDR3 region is CASSQEAAAGTDTQYF. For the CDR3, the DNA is TGCGCCAGCAGCCAAGAGGCCGCCGCGGGCACAGATACGCAGTATTTT.